Sequencing of this TCR beta chain was carried out in a study of breast tumors, draining lymph nodes, adjacent tissues. There are 14 residues in the CDR3. Trimming took off 3 bases at V and 5 bases at J, with 16 bases between the two ends. CDR1 is DFQATT and CDR2 is SNEGSKA in the germline V gene (reference sequence). Whole-study findings and limits: Most tumor T cells seemingly derive from lymph node, then expand in tumor. Tumors had less TCR diversity than lymph nodes, more than nontumor tissue.

Using its own MiXCR run on the multiplex PCR reads, TCRdb lists one record per CDR3 protein. The profile shows approximately 200,000 distinct CDR3 sequences, over 25% of them singletons. Breast cancer patients provided tissue from their axillary draining lymph nodes. This clonotype was detected ten times or more. What it binds is not known. V and J are TRBV20-1 and TRBJ2-5; D unresolved. The sample comprised axillary lymph node tissue. The origin of this receptor is a female donor with breast cancer. Some clones in this sample may be carry-over from other donors' samples. The CDR3 region is CSASKWVAPETQYF. As DNA, the CDR3 is TGCAGTGCTAGTAAATGGGTAGCCCCGGAGACCCAGTACTTC.